A selection of T cell receptor beta chains follows, all from one sample in a study of read filtering for tumor transcriptome and immune sequencing. TCRdb passed the reads through MiXCR, listing each CDR3 protein once. The sample gives 46,000 or so distinct CDR3 sequences, around a fifth of which show up once; less than 20% is in the top ten. Material for sequencing was a population of CD138-negative cells sorted from bone marrow. The source is a donor at least 40 years old with multiple myeloma. The CDR3 runs from the conserved cysteine through the conserved F or W. The order of the fields is D gene, V gene, J gene, clone size, CDR3 DNA, CDR3 protein. A D gene is named only where the DNA matches it firmly. The size of a clone is reported for some rows only, either as once, few or many, or as a class for expanded clones.

D gene: NA; V gene: TRBV9; J gene: TRBJ2-1; clone size: few; CDR3 DNA: TGTGCCAGCAGCGCCCATGCGATTGGGTACAATGAGCAGTTCTTC; CDR3 protein: CASSAHAIGYNEQFF
D gene: TRBD1; V gene: TRBV4-2; J gene: TRBJ2-5; clone size: many; CDR3 DNA: TGTGCCAGCAGCCCCTGGGACAGAGAAGAGACCCAGTACTTC; CDR3 protein: CASSPWDREETQYF
D gene: NA; V gene: TRBV11-2; J gene: TRBJ2-3; clone size: many; CDR3 DNA: TGTGCCAGCAGCCCCCTTGAGGGATGGGTCCCAGATACGCAGTATTTT; CDR3 protein: CASSPLEGWVPDTQYF
D gene: NA; V gene: TRBV29-1; J gene: TRBJ1-5; clone size: many; CDR3 DNA: TGCAGCGTTGCCGGCGGGGCCCGCAATCAGCCCCAGCATTTT; CDR3 protein: CSVAGGARNQPQHF
D gene: NA; V gene: TRBV25-1; J gene: TRBJ1-5; clone size: many; CDR3 DNA: TGTGCCGTTTTGGGTTTGGATCAGCCCCAGCATTTT; CDR3 protein: CAVLGLDQPQHF
D gene: TRBD1; V gene: TRBV7-6; J gene: TRBJ2-7; clone size: many; CDR3 DNA: TGTGCCAGCAGCTTAAAAATGGCGGAGTGGCAGGCCGATATAGGGGGCTACTACGAGCAGTACTTC; CDR3 protein: CASSLKMAEWQADIGGYYEQYF
D gene: NA; V gene: TRBV5-1; J gene: TRBJ2-1; clone size: many; CDR3 DNA: TGCGCCAGCAGCTTGGACGGGAGAGGCTACAATGAGCAGTTCTTC; CDR3 protein: CASSLDGRGYNEQFF
D gene: NA; V gene: TRBV7-9; J gene: TRBJ1-4; clone size: NA; CDR3 DNA: TGTGCCAGCAGCTCCCACACCGCTAGGACTGATACGCAGTTTTTT; CDR3 protein: CASSSHTARTDTQFF
D gene: NA; V gene: TRBV20-1; J gene: TRBJ2-5; clone size: many; CDR3 DNA: TGCAGTGCTAGAGTATCTGGGGGAGGAGAGACCCAGTACTTC; CDR3 protein: CSARVSGGGETQYF
D gene: NA; V gene: TRBV11-2; J gene: TRBJ2-7; clone size: many; CDR3 DNA: TGTGCCAGCAGTAGGACCGTTGCTGCCTACGAGCAGTACTTC; CDR3 protein: CASSRTVAAYEQYF
D gene: NA; V gene: TRBV29-1; J gene: TRBJ2-7; clone size: many; CDR3 DNA: TGCAGCGTCAGAAGAGGGGGTGACGAGCAGTACTTC; CDR3 protein: CSVRRGGDEQYF
D gene: TRBD2; V gene: TRBV6-2/TRBV6-3; J gene: TRBJ2-3; clone size: many; CDR3 DNA: TGTGCCAGCAGTTTTTCCCCCCGGCTAGCGGGAGAAACAGATACGCAGTATTTT; CDR3 protein: CASSFSPRLAGETDTQYF
D gene: NA; V gene: TRBV15; J gene: TRBJ1-4; clone size: many; CDR3 DNA: TGTGCCACCGGGACCTCTAATGAAAAACTGTTTTTT; CDR3 protein: CATGTSNEKLFF
D gene: NA; V gene: TRBV6-6; J gene: TRBJ2-5; clone size: many; CDR3 DNA: TGTGCCAGCAGTTCGCGGGACAGAACACAAGAGACCCAGTACTTC; CDR3 protein: CASSSRDRTQETQYF
D gene: NA; V gene: TRBV6-2/TRBV6-3; J gene: TRBJ1-4; clone size: many; CDR3 DNA: TGTGCCAGCAGGGACGGGGGTCCGTCTGAAAAACTGTTTTTT; CDR3 protein: CASRDGGPSEKLFF
D gene: NA; V gene: TRBV19; J gene: TRBJ2-5; clone size: NA; CDR3 DNA: TGTGCCAGCTCTCCAGGCCCTCCGGGAGAGACCCAGTACTTC; CDR3 protein: CASSPGPPGETQYF
D gene: TRBD1; V gene: TRBV10-3; J gene: TRBJ2-1; clone size: many; CDR3 DNA: TGTGCCATCAGTGAGTCGGGACAGCCTGCCTACAATGAGCAGTTCTTC; CDR3 protein: CAISESGQPAYNEQFF
D gene: TRBD2; V gene: TRBV6-1; J gene: TRBJ2-2; clone size: many; CDR3 DNA: TGTGCCAGCATCGGGGAACTAGCGGGCGGGACCGGGGAGCTGTTTTTT; CDR3 protein: CASIGELAGGTGELFF
D gene: NA; V gene: TRBV20-1; J gene: TRBJ2-7; clone size: many; CDR3 DNA: TGCAGTGCTAGACCTAAGGACTGGTACTCCTACGAGCAGTACTTC; CDR3 protein: CSARPKDWYSYEQYF
D gene: TRBD2; V gene: TRBV20-1; J gene: TRBJ2-1; clone size: many; CDR3 DNA: TGCAGTGCTAGTGATTCGACTAGCGGGAGGTGGAATGAGCAGTTCTTC; CDR3 protein: CSASDSTSGRWNEQFF
D gene: TRBD1; V gene: TRBV7-8; J gene: TRBJ2-1; clone size: many; CDR3 DNA: TGTGCCAGCAGCTTAGCGCTAACGGGCAGGGGGTCGTACAATGAGCAGTTCTTC; CDR3 protein: CASSLALTGRGSYNEQFF
D gene: NA; V gene: TRBV5-1; J gene: TRBJ2-1; clone size: medium-sized; CDR3 DNA: TGCGCCAGCAGCTTTTCGAGCGGAGAATACAATGAGCAGTTCTTC; CDR3 protein: CASSFSSGEYNEQFF
D gene: NA; V gene: TRBV3-1; J gene: TRBJ2-1; clone size: many; CDR3 DNA: TGTGCCAGCAGCCAAGAGGCCGGAAGGGGAGAGCAGTTCTTC; CDR3 protein: CASSQEAGRGEQFF
D gene: NA; V gene: TRBV20-1; J gene: TRBJ2-5; clone size: many; CDR3 DNA: TGCAGTGCCATGCAAGAGACCCAGTACTTC; CDR3 protein: CSAMQETQYF
D gene: NA; V gene: TRBV7-2; J gene: TRBJ2-5; clone size: NA; CDR3 DNA: TGTGCCAGCGGAAGAGGGGAGACCCAGTACTTC; CDR3 protein: CASGRGETQYF
D gene: TRBD1; V gene: TRBV28; J gene: TRBJ1-4; clone size: many; CDR3 DNA: TGTGCCAGCAGTCCGGGACAGGGGGCTACCAGCAAGAAACTGTTTTTT; CDR3 protein: CASSPGQGATSKKLFF
D gene: NA; V gene: TRBV30; J gene: TRBJ2-1; clone size: once; CDR3 DNA: TGTGCCTGGAGGACCGGGAATGAGCAGTTCTTC; CDR3 protein: CAWRTGNEQFF
D gene: NA; V gene: TRBV10-2; J gene: TRBJ1-2; clone size: many; CDR3 DNA: TGCGCCAGCAGTGAAGGGGAGCCGGGCTATGGCTACACCTTC; CDR3 protein: CASSEGEPGYGYTF
D gene: TRBD1; V gene: TRBV19; J gene: TRBJ2-6; clone size: few; CDR3 DNA: TGTGCCAGCCTCCGATTTCCAAGGGGGCTGCAACAAATCCCAACTGGGGCCAACGTCCTGACTTTC; CDR3 protein: CASLRFPRGLQQIPTGANVLTF
D gene: NA; V gene: TRBV27; J gene: TRBJ2-2; clone size: many; CDR3 DNA: TGTGCCAGCCGGGCCCCCTCTCGCCCCGGGGAGCTGTTTTTT; CDR3 protein: CASRAPSRPGELFF
D gene: NA; V gene: TRBV6-6; J gene: TRBJ1-5; clone size: few; CDR3 DNA: TGTGCCAGCAGTTACTCGGGTCAGGGCGAACAGCCCCAGCATTTT; CDR3 protein: CASSYSGQGEQPQHF
D gene: NA; V gene: TRBV11-2; J gene: TRBJ1-4; clone size: many; CDR3 DNA: TGTGCCAGCAGCATCGGGGGGGGGGCGAATGAAAAACTGTTTTTT; CDR3 protein: CASSIGGGANEKLFF
D gene: NA; V gene: TRBV7-8; J gene: TRBJ1-1; clone size: NA; CDR3 DNA: TGTGCCAGCAGCCCTCTGTTTGGTGAAGCTTTCTTT; CDR3 protein: CASSPLFGEAFF
D gene: TRBD2; V gene: TRBV5-1; J gene: TRBJ2-1; clone size: medium-sized; CDR3 DNA: TGCGCCAGCAGCTGGGGAGGGGTGGACAATGAGCAGTTCTTC; CDR3 protein: CASSWGGVDNEQFF
D gene: NA; V gene: TRBV29-1; J gene: TRBJ2-1; clone size: NA; CDR3 DNA: TGTAGCGTTGGCGAGACTCGAAATGAGCAGTTCTTC; CDR3 protein: CSVGETRNEQFF
D gene: NA; V gene: TRBV19; J gene: TRBJ2-1; clone size: NA; CDR3 DNA: TGCGCCAGTTCCCAACGGGAGTCGTACAATGAGCAGTTCTTC; CDR3 protein: CASSQRESYNEQFF
D gene: NA; V gene: TRBV28; J gene: TRBJ1-6; clone size: many; CDR3 DNA: TGTGCCAGCGCTGGTCCACCCCTCCACTTT; CDR3 protein: CASAGPPLHF
D gene: TRBD2; V gene: TRBV6-2/TRBV6-3; J gene: TRBJ2-3; clone size: many; CDR3 DNA: TGTGCCAGCAACCGACTAGCGGGACAAGATACGCAGTATTTT; CDR3 protein: CASNRLAGQDTQYF
D gene: TRBD1; V gene: TRBV29-1; J gene: TRBJ2-7; clone size: many; CDR3 DNA: TGCAGCGTTGGGGACAGGGGCCGACGAGAGCAGTACTTC; CDR3 protein: CSVGDRGRREQYF
D gene: NA; V gene: TRBV7-9; J gene: TRBJ1-1; clone size: many; CDR3 DNA: TGTGCCAGCAGCTCCCGGGCTATCAACACTGAAGCTTTCTTT; CDR3 protein: CASSSRAINTEAFF
D gene: NA; V gene: TRBV20-1; J gene: TRBJ1-1; clone size: many; CDR3 DNA: TGCAGTGCTGTCCTTAGGGTGAACACTGAAGCTTTCTTT; CDR3 protein: CSAVLRVNTEAFF
D gene: NA; V gene: TRBV6-5; J gene: TRBJ2-3; clone size: many; CDR3 DNA: TGTGCCAGCAGGCGACAGCACACAGATACGCAGTATTTT; CDR3 protein: CASRRQHTDTQYF
D gene: NA; V gene: TRBV20-1; J gene: TRBJ1-6; clone size: many; CDR3 DNA: TGCAGTGCCACTGTCAGGGGCTCACCCCTCCACTTT; CDR3 protein: CSATVRGSPLHF
D gene: NA; V gene: TRBV18; J gene: TRBJ2-2; clone size: many; CDR3 DNA: TGTGCCAGCTCACCAAGAGGGAATGAGGAGCTGTTTTTT; CDR3 protein: CASSPRGNEELFF
D gene: TRBD2; V gene: TRBV29-1; J gene: TRBJ2-2; clone size: medium-sized; CDR3 DNA: TGCAGCACCAGCGGGATTTTGAACACCGGGGAGCTGTTTTTT; CDR3 protein: CSTSGILNTGELFF
D gene: NA; V gene: TRBV19; J gene: TRBJ2-5; clone size: few; CDR3 DNA: TGTGCCAGTAGGAGCCGGGACGGACAAGAGACCCAGTACTTC; CDR3 protein: CASRSRDGQETQYF
D gene: TRBD1; V gene: TRBV20-1; J gene: TRBJ1-5; clone size: many; CDR3 DNA: TGCAGTGCAGGGGGCAAGAGCAATCAGCCCCAGCATTTT; CDR3 protein: CSAGGKSNQPQHF
D gene: NA; V gene: TRBV5-1; J gene: TRBJ2-7; clone size: medium-sized; CDR3 DNA: TGCGCCAGCAGCTTACGGGATGGACCCTACGAGCAGTACTTC; CDR3 protein: CASSLRDGPYEQYF
D gene: NA; V gene: TRBV30; J gene: TRBJ2-7; clone size: many; CDR3 DNA: TGTGCCTGGAGACCCGGGACCCCGTGGCTCTACGAGCAGTACTTC; CDR3 protein: CAWRPGTPWLYEQYF
D gene: TRBD1; V gene: TRBV10-3; J gene: TRBJ1-1; clone size: NA; CDR3 DNA: TGTGCCACCGGACAGGTTGCCAACACTGAAGCTTTCTTT; CDR3 protein: CATGQVANTEAFF